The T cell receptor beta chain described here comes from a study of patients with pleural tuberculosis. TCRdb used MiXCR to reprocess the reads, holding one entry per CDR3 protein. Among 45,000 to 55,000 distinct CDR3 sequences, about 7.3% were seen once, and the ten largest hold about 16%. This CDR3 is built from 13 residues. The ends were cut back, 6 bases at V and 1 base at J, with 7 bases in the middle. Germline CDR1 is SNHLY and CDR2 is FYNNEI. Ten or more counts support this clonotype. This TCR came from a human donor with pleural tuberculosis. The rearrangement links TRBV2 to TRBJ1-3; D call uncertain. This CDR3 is CASRGGSGNTIYF. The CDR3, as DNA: TGTGCCAGCAGGGGAGGGTCTGGAAACACCATATATTTT.